The present TCR beta chain was sequenced within a study of PD-L1 blockade in urothelial cancer. Across the whole study: At some point between 2013 and 2014 therapy began: atezolizumab 1,200 mg intravenously every 3 weeks. The study recovered a median of roughly 150,000 T cells per blood sample.

Findings and limits, study-wide: When pretreatment blood TCR clonality was below the median, it predicted better survival.

TCRdb keeps only in-frame clones here, not all; method: immunoSEQ multiplex PCR. In the table there are 35,000 to 50,000 clones, 88% of which are singletons. In the case of this clone: Its antigen is still unknown.

Disease in patients was locally advanced or metastatic urothelial carcinoma. The junction had 3 bases not matched to a gene; V was cut back by 5 bases and J by 1 base. The germline V gene has CDR1 MNHEY and CDR2 SVGAGI. The CDR3 runs 14 residues. The rearrangement links TRBV6-5 to TRBJ1-1; 8 bases are shared with TRBD1. This sample comprised PBMCs, obtained around atezolizumab (anti-PD-L1) treatment. This TCR derives from a woman between 55 and 75 years old with urothelial cancer. The CDR3 DNA reads TGTGCCAGCAGTACAGACAGGGGGAACACTGAAGCTTTCTTT. Amino acids: CASSTDRGNTEAFF.